This T cell receptor beta chain appears in the sequencing data of a study of T cell changes during pregnancy in multiple sclerosis. V was clipped by 9 bases and J by 4 bases, with 10 bases between them. CDR1 is LNHDA, CDR2 SQIVND, per germline (reference sequence). There are 12 residues in the CDR3. The method was immunoSEQ multiplex PCR; TCRdb's version includes in-frame clones alone and lacks a portion of them. This sample has tens of thousands of clones, with roughly 90% found just once. This chain uses TRBV19 with TRBJ2-4; possibly TRBD2 for D (5 bases). The sequencing used peripheral blood, collected after pregnancy. The TCR sequence derives from a female donor in good health, enrolled as a control in a pregnancy study. The CDR3 here is CASVGAKNIQYF. The CDR3 DNA follows: TGTGCCAGCGTGGGAGCGAAAAACATTCAGTACTTC.